These T cell receptor beta chains were read from a single sample in a study of Tregs in tolerant kidney transplant recipients. The data were produced by immunoSEQ multiplex PCR, yet TCRdb's version contains in-frame clones alone and is incomplete. The sample has over 70,000 clones, roughly nine tenths seen once; the top ten hold 1.5% to 2%. The sequences come from CD4+ T cells from blood (PBMCs), collected 24 months after the transplant. The receptor set was obtained from a human patient who received a combined kidney and bone marrow transplant. Some T cells may have come from the graft donor. CDR3s include the opening cysteine and the closing phenylalanine or tryptophan. A D gene is named only where the DNA matches it firmly. Clone size is stated in some rows and not others, as once, few, many or a class when expanded.

CDR3nt: TGTGCCAGCTACGACGGAGCTAACACCGGGGAGCTGTTTTTT
CDR3aa: CASYDGANTGELFF
d_gene: -
j_gene: TRBJ2-2
abundance: -
v_gene: TRBV6-1

CDR3nt: TGTGCCAGCAGCGTAGGTAGTGGACTAGCGGCAAACACCGGGGAGCTGTTTTTT
CDR3aa: CASSVGSGLAANTGELFF
d_gene: TRBD2
j_gene: TRBJ2-2
abundance: -
v_gene: TRBV9

CDR3nt: TGTGCCAGCAGCTTTGGAGGGGCCTACGAGCAGTACTTC
CDR3aa: CASSFGGAYEQYF
d_gene: -
j_gene: TRBJ2-7
abundance: few
v_gene: TRBV7-2

CDR3nt: TGTGCCAGCAGTTATGGCCTAGCGGGAGTGGAGACCCAGTACTTC
CDR3aa: CASSYGLAGVETQYF
d_gene: TRBD2
j_gene: TRBJ2-5
abundance: -
v_gene: TRBV6-5

CDR3nt: TGTGCCAGCTCACGGACCGTGGGACAAAACACCGGGGAGCTGTTTTTT
CDR3aa: CASSRTVGQNTGELFF
d_gene: -
j_gene: TRBJ2-2
abundance: -
v_gene: TRBV18

CDR3nt: TGTGCCAGCAGTTTGGAGCAGGGGGGCAATCAGCCCCAGCATTTT
CDR3aa: CASSLEQGGNQPQHF
d_gene: TRBD1
j_gene: TRBJ1-5
abundance: few
v_gene: TRBV27

CDR3nt: TGTGCCAGCAGCTTAGATAGCGGAGCGACCTATGGCTACACCTTC
CDR3aa: CASSLDSGATYGYTF
d_gene: -
j_gene: TRBJ1-2
abundance: -
v_gene: TRBV11-3

CDR3nt: TGCGCCAGCAGGACAGGACTGGTTAGCACAGATACGCAGTATTTT
CDR3aa: CASRTGLVSTDTQYF
d_gene: -
j_gene: TRBJ2-3
abundance: -
v_gene: TRBV5-1

CDR3nt: TGTGCCTCCTACACCCTGACTAGCGGGACGTACAATGAGCAGTTCTTC
CDR3aa: CASYTLTSGTYNEQFF
d_gene: TRBD2
j_gene: TRBJ2-1
abundance: -
v_gene: TRBV30

CDR3nt: TGTGCCTGGCACAGGGGGAAGGATCTCACGGGGTCCTACGAGCAGTACTTC
CDR3aa: CAWHRGKDLTGSYEQYF
d_gene: TRBD1
j_gene: TRBJ2-7
abundance: -
v_gene: TRBV30

CDR3nt: TGTGCCAGCAGCCAAGCTCCACAGGGGGCTGGGGAGCAGTACTTC
CDR3aa: CASSQAPQGAGEQYF
d_gene: TRBD1
j_gene: TRBJ2-7
abundance: -
v_gene: TRBV4-2

CDR3nt: TGTGCCAGCAGCCCAGGACTAGCGGGAAATGAGCAGTTCTTC
CDR3aa: CASSPGLAGNEQFF
d_gene: TRBD2
j_gene: TRBJ2-1
abundance: -
v_gene: TRBV7-9

CDR3nt: TGTGCCAGCACTAAGGACCGGGACAGGGTGTCAACTCGCTTC
CDR3aa: CASTKDRDRVSTRF
d_gene: TRBD1
j_gene: TRBJ1-2
abundance: -
v_gene: TRBV6-1

CDR3nt: TGTGCCAGCAGCTTATGGCACACCACAGATACGCAGTATTTT
CDR3aa: CASSLWHTTDTQYF
d_gene: -
j_gene: TRBJ2-3
abundance: -
v_gene: TRBV7-2

CDR3nt: TGTGCCAGCAGCTTCACAGATACGCAGTATTTT
CDR3aa: CASSFTDTQYF
d_gene: -
j_gene: TRBJ2-3
abundance: -
v_gene: TRBV28

CDR3nt: TGTGCCAGCAGCTCTGACAGGGTAGGTCAGCCCCAGCATTTT
CDR3aa: CASSSDRVGQPQHF
d_gene: TRBD1
j_gene: TRBJ1-5
abundance: -
v_gene: TRBV6-5

CDR3nt: TGCGCCAGCAGCTGGGGGACAGGGGGCATCTCTAATGAAAAACTGTTTTTT
CDR3aa: CASSWGTGGISNEKLFF
d_gene: TRBD1
j_gene: TRBJ1-4
abundance: -
v_gene: TRBV5-1

CDR3nt: TGCGCCAGCAGCCCCCTTGGGGGGGATACGCAGTATTTT
CDR3aa: CASSPLGGDTQYF
d_gene: -
j_gene: TRBJ2-3
abundance: -
v_gene: TRBV5-1

CDR3nt: TGTGCCAGCAGCAAAGCTATCCACAGAAAGATGAACACTGAAGCTTTCTTT
CDR3aa: CASSKAIHRKMNTEAFF
d_gene: -
j_gene: TRBJ1-1
abundance: -
v_gene: TRBV21-1

CDR3nt: TGTGCCAGCAGCTTAGTAGAGACAAAAGCTTTCTTT
CDR3aa: CASSLVETKAFF
d_gene: -
j_gene: TRBJ1-1
abundance: -
v_gene: TRBV7-2

CDR3nt: TGTGCCAGCTCGGGAGGTAATAGCGCGTACGAGCAGTACTTC
CDR3aa: CASSGGNSAYEQYF
d_gene: TRBD2
j_gene: TRBJ2-7
abundance: -
v_gene: TRBV6-6

CDR3nt: TGCGCCAGCAGCCAAGGGCTCGCGGGAGGCCCCGAAAACATTCAGTACTTC
CDR3aa: CASSQGLAGGPENIQYF
d_gene: TRBD2
j_gene: TRBJ2-4
abundance: -
v_gene: TRBV4-1

CDR3nt: TGTGCCACCAGCAAGGCTAGCGGCACCCAAGAGACCCAGTACTTC
CDR3aa: CATSKASGTQETQYF
d_gene: TRBD2
j_gene: TRBJ2-5
abundance: -
v_gene: TRBV15

CDR3nt: TGTGCCAGCAGCTTAGTGGCGGATAGCACAGATACGCAGTATTTT
CDR3aa: CASSLVADSTDTQYF
d_gene: -
j_gene: TRBJ2-3
abundance: -
v_gene: TRBV7-2

CDR3nt: TGTGCCAGCAGCTTAGTACTAGCGACAGAGCAGTTCTTC
CDR3aa: CASSLVLATEQFF
d_gene: TRBD2
j_gene: TRBJ2-1
abundance: -
v_gene: TRBV11-3

CDR3nt: TGTGCCACCAGCAGCCCGACTGGGGCAGGGTTTAGCACAGATACGCAGTATTTT
CDR3aa: CATSSPTGAGFSTDTQYF
d_gene: -
j_gene: TRBJ2-3
abundance: -
v_gene: TRBV15

CDR3nt: TGTGCCAGCAGCGACAATCAGCATGGCAATCAGCCCCAGCATTTT
CDR3aa: CASSDNQHGNQPQHF
d_gene: -
j_gene: TRBJ1-5
abundance: -
v_gene: TRBV6-1

CDR3nt: TGTGCCAGCAGTTCATCAGGGGGCTACTCCTACGAGCAGTACTTC
CDR3aa: CASSSSGGYSYEQYF
d_gene: TRBD1
j_gene: TRBJ2-7
abundance: -
v_gene: TRBV28

CDR3nt: TGTGCCAGCAGCCCCTTCGGGAGCGAAGCCAAAAACATTCAGTACTTC
CDR3aa: CASSPFGSEAKNIQYF
d_gene: -
j_gene: TRBJ2-4
abundance: -
v_gene: TRBV28

CDR3nt: TGTGCCAGCAGTTCTTTGGCAGGGGGTACCTACGAGCAGTACTTC
CDR3aa: CASSSLAGGTYEQYF
d_gene: TRBD1
j_gene: TRBJ2-7
abundance: -
v_gene: TRBV6-5

CDR3nt: TGTGCCAGTAGCCCCACAGGGTTGGGCGAGCAGTACTTC
CDR3aa: CASSPTGLGEQYF
d_gene: -
j_gene: TRBJ2-7
abundance: once
v_gene: TRBV19

CDR3nt: TGTGCCAGCAGTTTAAGGCAGGGTGGCGAGCAGTACTTC
CDR3aa: CASSLRQGGEQYF
d_gene: -
j_gene: TRBJ2-7
abundance: -
v_gene: TRBV28

CDR3nt: TGCGCCAGCAGCTTGTTCGGCACCGGCGGGACTGAAGCTTTCTTT
CDR3aa: CASSLFGTGGTEAFF
d_gene: -
j_gene: TRBJ1-1
abundance: -
v_gene: TRBV5-1

CDR3nt: TGTGCCAGCAGATCGTACAGGTTTGAAGACACTGAAGCTTTCTTT
CDR3aa: CASRSYRFEDTEAFF
d_gene: -
j_gene: TRBJ1-1
abundance: -
v_gene: TRBV28

CDR3nt: TGTGCCAGCAGCTTGGGGACAGACTACCACCGGCTGTTTTTT
CDR3aa: CASSLGTDYHRLFF
d_gene: -
j_gene: TRBJ1-4
abundance: few
v_gene: TRBV5-8

CDR3nt: TGCAGTGCTGACAGGGAGACCCAGTACTTC
CDR3aa: CSADRETQYF
d_gene: -
j_gene: TRBJ2-5
abundance: -
v_gene: TRBV20-1

CDR3nt: TGTGCCAGCAGCCCCCTGGGCCTAGCGAGCCAGACCCAGTACTTC
CDR3aa: CASSPLGLASQTQYF
d_gene: -
j_gene: TRBJ2-5
abundance: -
v_gene: TRBV7-6

CDR3nt: TGCGCCAGCAGCCAAGATCGAATTAGAAATCTTCCTGGGGCCAACGTCCTGACTTTC
CDR3aa: CASSQDRIRNLPGANVLTF
d_gene: -
j_gene: TRBJ2-6
abundance: -
v_gene: TRBV4-1

CDR3nt: TGTGCCAGCAGCGTAGGGCGATCGGGACTAATTACTGGAGATACGCAGTATTTT
CDR3aa: CASSVGRSGLITGDTQYF
d_gene: TRBD2
j_gene: TRBJ2-3
abundance: -
v_gene: TRBV9

CDR3nt: TGCGCCAGCACGAGAGTAGCCGGGACAGGGAGAAACACCATATATTTT
CDR3aa: CASTRVAGTGRNTIYF
d_gene: TRBD1
j_gene: TRBJ1-3
abundance: -
v_gene: TRBV23-1

CDR3nt: TGCGCCAGCACCATATCGACAGGGGCCTACAATGAGCAGTTCTTC
CDR3aa: CASTISTGAYNEQFF
d_gene: TRBD1
j_gene: TRBJ2-1
abundance: -
v_gene: TRBV5-1

CDR3nt: TGTGCCAGCAGCATAAGGGCGACAGGGGACGAGCAGTACTTC
CDR3aa: CASSIRATGDEQYF
d_gene: TRBD1
j_gene: TRBJ2-7
abundance: once
v_gene: TRBV6-5

CDR3nt: TGTGCCAGAAGCACCGATACAGGGTACAATGAGCAGTTCTTC
CDR3aa: CARSTDTGYNEQFF
d_gene: -
j_gene: TRBJ2-1
abundance: -
v_gene: TRBV5-3

CDR3nt: TGTGCCAGCCCCGGACTAGCGGGGGGGGATACGCAGTATTTT
CDR3aa: CASPGLAGGDTQYF
d_gene: TRBD2
j_gene: TRBJ2-3
abundance: -
v_gene: TRBV6-1

CDR3nt: TGTGCCTGGAGTAGGCCAGGGAGGGAGACCCAGTACTTC
CDR3aa: CAWSRPGRETQYF
d_gene: -
j_gene: TRBJ2-5
abundance: -
v_gene: TRBV30

CDR3nt: TGCGCCAGCAGCCGAGGGACTAGCGGGAGGGCCGGTCTCCAAGAGACCCAGTACTTC
CDR3aa: CASSRGTSGRAGLQETQYF
d_gene: TRBD2
j_gene: TRBJ2-5
abundance: -
v_gene: TRBV4-3

CDR3nt: TGTGCCGGGGTAACAGGGATGGAGACCCAGTACTTC
CDR3aa: CAGVTGMETQYF
d_gene: -
j_gene: TRBJ2-5
abundance: -
v_gene: TRBV27

CDR3nt: TGTGCCAGCAGCCCACTAAGGGGGTCCACCGCCTCCCAAGAGACCCAGTACTTC
CDR3aa: CASSPLRGSTASQETQYF
d_gene: -
j_gene: TRBJ2-5
abundance: -
v_gene: TRBV7-9

CDR3nt: TGCGCCAGCAGCCAAGTCGCACTTTTCTCCTACGAGCAGTACTTC
CDR3aa: CASSQVALFSYEQYF
d_gene: -
j_gene: TRBJ2-7
abundance: -
v_gene: TRBV4-3

CDR3nt: TGTGCTAGTGGCACCACGGGGGATACGCAGTATTTT
CDR3aa: CASGTTGDTQYF
d_gene: -
j_gene: TRBJ2-3
abundance: -
v_gene: TRBV12-5

CDR3nt: TGTGCCAGCAGCTTGAGGTTAGCGGGAGCCTACGAGCAGTACTTC
CDR3aa: CASSLRLAGAYEQYF
d_gene: TRBD2
j_gene: TRBJ2-7
abundance: -
v_gene: TRBV5-8

CDR3nt: TGTGCTAGTGGTTTCCCTGGCGAGGAGTACTTC
CDR3aa: CASGFPGEEYF
d_gene: -
j_gene: TRBJ2-7
abundance: -
v_gene: TRBV12-5

CDR3nt: TGTGCCTGGACCGGGGGTGGGGAGACCCAGTACTTC
CDR3aa: CAWTGGGETQYF
d_gene: -
j_gene: TRBJ2-5
abundance: once
v_gene: TRBV30

CDR3nt: TGTGCCAGCAGCCACCCAGCGGGGGGGGCCGGCAATGAGCAGTTCTTC
CDR3aa: CASSHPAGGAGNEQFF
d_gene: TRBD2
j_gene: TRBJ2-1
abundance: -
v_gene: TRBV6-6

CDR3nt: TGTGCCAGAAGTAACACCGGGAGAGAAAAACTGTTTTTT
CDR3aa: CARSNTGREKLFF
d_gene: -
j_gene: TRBJ1-4
abundance: -
v_gene: TRBV2

CDR3nt: TGTGCCAGCAGTTTTCGACAGGGGGCAACCAAAAACATTCAGTACTTC
CDR3aa: CASSFRQGATKNIQYF
d_gene: TRBD1
j_gene: TRBJ2-4
abundance: -
v_gene: TRBV6-5

CDR3nt: TGTGCCAGCTATATACTAGGGGGTGGCTACACCTTC
CDR3aa: CASYILGGGYTF
d_gene: -
j_gene: TRBJ1-2
abundance: -
v_gene: TRBV30

CDR3nt: TGCGCCAGCAGCCCACGACTAGAACCCTACTACGAGCAGTACTTC
CDR3aa: CASSPRLEPYYEQYF
d_gene: -
j_gene: TRBJ2-7
abundance: -
v_gene: TRBV4-3

CDR3nt: TGTGCCTGGAGTGTAATGGTAGCGGGAGGGTACAATGAGCAGTTCTTC
CDR3aa: CAWSVMVAGGYNEQFF
d_gene: TRBD2
j_gene: TRBJ2-1
abundance: -
v_gene: TRBV30